What follows are 5 T cell receptor beta chains derived from one specimen sequenced in a study of blood T cell repertoires in COVID-19. Assay used: immunoSEQ multiplex PCR; TCRdb lists only in-frame clones, some missing. The table includes roughly 72,000 clones, almost 90% detected once. What was sequenced was peripheral blood. The source is a human donor in a cohort sampled during active COVID-19.

V gene TRBV14 combines with J gene TRBJ2-2; TRBD1 matches 8 bases. The CDR3 runs 14 residues. V shed 4 bases and J 7 bases; nucleotides not matched to a gene: 5. The germline gives CDR1 SGHDN, CDR2 FVKESK. The CDR3 loop reads CASSPTRGLGELFF. DNA for the CDR3: TGTGCCAGCAGCCCAACCAGGGGGCTCGGGGAGCTGTTTTTT. Combining the CDR3 with reference TRBV14 and TRBJ2-2 gives the whole variable domain EAGVTQFPSHSVIEKGQTVTLRCDPISGHDNLYWYRRVMGKEIKFLLHFVKESKQDESGMPNNRFLAERTGGTYSTLKVQPAELEDSGVYFCASSPTRGLGELFFGEGSRLTVL.

This rearrangement joins TRBV28 to TRBJ1-5, with a tentative D call TRBD1 (5 bases). The CDR3 runs to 15 residues. Germline assignment: CDR1 MDHEN and CDR2 SYDVKM. V was trimmed by 3 bases and J by 4 bases, leaving 13 bases between them. Here the CDR3 reads CASSLGSQGNQPQHF. For the CDR3, the DNA is TGTGCCAGCAGTTTGGGTTCGCAGGGAAATCAGCCCCAGCATTTT.

The chain employs TRBV11-2 and TRBJ2-3; 7 nucleotides match TRBD2. Germline lookup yields CDR1 SGHAT and CDR2 FQNNGV. This CDR3 has 14 amino acids. V lost 3 bases and J lost 4; bases outside the gene matches: 4. CDR3: CASSLGGDSDTQYF. CDR3 DNA sequence: TGTGCCAGCAGCTTGGGGGGGGACTCAGATACGCAGTATTTT.

V is TRBV9 and J is TRBJ2-7; D may be TRBD1 (5 bases). Looked up from germline, CDR1 is SGDLS and CDR2 is YYNGEE. Trimming took 0 bases from V and 0 from J, leaving 10 bases between them. The CDR3 is 15 amino acids. CDR3 protein: CASSVGTSISYEQYF. In nucleotides, the CDR3 is TGTGCCAGCAGCGTAGGGACATCTATCTCCTACGAGCAGTACTTC. Filled out from reference TRBV9 and TRBJ2-7, the complete variable domain reads DSGVTQTPKHLITATGQRVTLRCSPRSGDLSVYWYQQSLDQGLQFLIQYYNGEERAKGNILERFSAQQFPDLHSELNLSSLELGDSALYFCASSVGTSISYEQYFGPGTRLTVT.

The CDR3 DNA sequence: TGTGCCAGCAGCCTTAGACTAGCGGGGGGGACCTACAATGAGCAGTTCTTC. Translated, it gives CASSLRLAGGTYNEQFF. V and J are TRBV3-1 (or the pseudogene TRBV3-2) and TRBJ2-1; 14 bases align to TRBD2. Germline CDR1 and CDR2: LGHDT and YNNKEL (reference sequence). The CDR3 has 17 residues. V lost 4 bases, J lost 2 bases, and 4 bases stayed unmatched.